What follows are 20 T cell receptor beta chains derived from one specimen sequenced in a study of blood T cell repertoires in COVID-19. Method: immunoSEQ multiplex PCR; TCRdb's copy keeps in-frame clones and lacks some. The table records over 75,000 clones, just under 85% of them present only once. Specimen: peripheral blood. Receptor source: a man aged 65-85 years with acute or convalescent COVID-19.

The chain links TRBV9 to TRBJ2-3, with 10 positions matching TRBD2. CDR1 is SGDLS, CDR2 YYNGEE, per germline. V was pared by 0 bases and J by 4 bases, with 5 bases of the junction left unmatched. This CDR3 has 16 residues. The CDR3 reads CASSVAPSGGADTQYF. CDR3 sequence (DNA): TGTGCCAGCAGCGTAGCTCCTAGCGGGGGTGCAGATACGCAGTATTTT.

The V gene is TRBV3-1 (or the pseudogene TRBV3-2), the J gene TRBJ1-2, with 7 bases identical to TRBD1. The length of the CDR3 is 14 residues. V dropped 8 bases and J dropped 1; count of bases not matched to a gene: 7. CDR1 and CDR2 from the germline V gene are LGHDT and YNNKEL (reference sequence). CDR3 sequence: CASGRGQLNYGYTF. The CDR3 DNA reads TGTGCCAGCGGCCGGGGACAGCTTAACTATGGCTACACCTTC.

V usage is TRBV6-5 and J usage is TRBJ1-4; D perhaps matches TRBD1 (5 bases). The length of the CDR3 is 13 residues. V was shortened by 5 bases and J by 8 bases, with 12 bases between the two germline ends. CDR1 is MNHEY, CDR2 SVGAGI, per germline. The CDR3 protein is CASSHQRGEKLFF. The CDR3, as DNA: TGTGCCAGCAGTCATCAAAGGGGCGAAAAACTGTTTTTT.

The V call is TRBV28, the J call TRBJ1-6, with a weak D call TRBD1 (6 bases). Germline-derived CDR1 and CDR2 are MDHEN and SYDVKM. V shed 3 bases and J shed 6 bases, with 12 bases lying between them. CDR3 size: 15 residues. CDR3 protein: CASSLGQGINSPLHF. CDR3 bases: TGTGCCAGCAGTTTGGGTCAGGGGATTAATTCACCCCTCCACTTT.

A note on this clone: Relative to the germline gene, one junction end is altered; a read error may explain this. The chain employs TRBV6-2 or TRBV6-3 and TRBJ2-3, with 12 nucleotides matching TRBD2. CDR1 and CDR2 (germline): MNHEY, SVGEGT. The CDR3 runs 16 residues. CDR3 in DNA: TGTACCAGCAGCCGTGGACTAGCGGGGACCACAGATACGCAGTATTTT. Encoded protein: CTSSRGLAGTTDTQYF.

This chain uses TRBV7-2 with TRBJ2-1; TRBD2 matches 11 bases. The CDR3 totals 15 residues. With V trimmed by 4 bases and J by 2 bases, 1 base remained unmatched. The germline CDR1 and CDR2 sequences are SGHTA and FQGNSA. The CDR3 bases are TGTGCCAGCAGCTCACTAGCGGGAGCCTACAATGAGCAGTTCTTC. Protein sequence: CASSSLAGAYNEQFF.

The V and J genes are TRBV6-1 and TRBJ1-2; a possible D gene is TRBD1 (5 bases). CDR3 length: 15 amino acids. The germline CDR1 and CDR2 sequences are MNHNS and SASEGT. The germline V and J ends were trimmed by 3 bases and 1 base, with 12 bases remaining between them. The CDR3 DNA reads TGTGCCAGCAGTGATACAGGAATGGTTAACTATGGCTACACCTTC. This encodes CASSDTGMVNYGYTF.

This clone turned up a few times. The DNA for the CDR3 is TGTGCCAGCAGCCCCCCACCGGTCTCCTACAATGAGCAGTTCTTC. Its translation is CASSPPPVSYNEQFF. The chain employs TRBV7-2 and TRBJ2-1; no clear D gene. The V and J ends lost 5 bases and 0 bases respectively, with 11 bases between them. The CDR3 has 15 residues. Germline-derived CDR1 and CDR2 are SGHTA and FQGNSA. The complete variable domain, with remaining parts taken from reference TRBV7-2 and TRBJ2-1, reads GAGVSQSPSNKVTEKGKDVELRCDPISGHTALYWYRQSLGQGLEFLIYFQGNSAPDKSGLPSDRFSAERTGGSVSTLTIQRTQQEDSAVYLCASSPPPVSYNEQFFGPGTRLTVL.

This chain joins TRBV14 and TRBJ1-2; D gene ambiguous. Germline V gene lookup returns CDR1 SGHDN and CDR2 FVKESK. The ends were cut back, 6 bases at V and 3 bases at J, with 11 bases in the middle. The CDR3 is 13 residues long. CDR3 loop: CASSLDFDYGYTF. Here the CDR3 DNA reads TGTGCCAGCAGTCTGGACTTTGACTATGGCTACACCTTC.

This chain joins TRBV5-1 and TRBJ1-1, with no clear D. This CDR3 contains 14 residues. Germline CDR1 is SGHRS and CDR2 is YFSETQ. The ends were cut back, 1 base at V and 2 bases at J, with 9 bases in the middle. The CDR3 is CASSLSTANTEAFF. CDR3 bases: TGCGCCAGCAGCTTGAGTACAGCTAACACTGAAGCTTTCTTT. Using reference TRBV5-1 and TRBJ1-1 for the parts outside the CDR3, the full variable domain is KAGVTQTPRYLIKTRGQQVTLSCSPISGHRSVSWYQQTPGQGLQFLFEYFSETQRNKGNFPGRFSGRQFSNSRSEMNVSTLELGDSALYLCASSLSTANTEAFFGQGTRLTVV.

The chain joins TRBV30 to TRBJ1-5; TRBD1 matches 7 bases. CDR3 length: 14 amino acids. The trim removed 7 bases at V and 11 bases at J, leaving 17 bases unmatched. Germline V gene data show CDR1 as GTSNPN and CDR2 as SVGIG (reference sequence). The CDR3 DNA sequence: TGTGCCTCCCCAGGGGGACATCGCAATATGGCCCAGCATTTT. It is translated as CASPGGHRNMAQHF. Full variable domain (outside the CDR3, taken from reference TRBV30 and TRBJ1-5): SQTIHQWPATLVQPVGSPLSLECTVEGTSNPNLYWYRQAAGRGLQLLFYSVGIGQISSEVPQNLSASRPQDRQFILSSKKLLLSDSGFYLCASPGGHRNMAQHFGDGTRLSIL.

The chain is built from TRBV6-5 and TRBJ2-1; 9 nucleotides align to TRBD1. The trim removed 6 bases at V and 7 bases at J, leaving 10 bases unmatched. The CDR3 length is 15 residues. Germline V gene lookup returns CDR1 MNHEY and CDR2 SVGAGI. The CDR3 loop is CASRPGQGGKNEQFF. The DNA of the CDR3 is TGTGCCAGCAGACCGGGACAGGGCGGTAAGAATGAGCAGTTCTTC.

This rearrangement joins TRBV4-3 to TRBJ2-1; the match to TRBD2 covers 13 bases. Trimming at V came to 6 bases and at J to 2 bases, leaving 7 bases not matched to a gene. Germline CDR1 reads LGHNA; CDR2 reads YSLEER. This CDR3 has 17 residues. CDR3 sequence (DNA): TGCGCCAGCAGTCGTACTAGCGGGAGGGCTCCCTACAATGAGCAGTTCTTC. Residues: CASSRTSGRAPYNEQFF.

The chain employs TRBV6-5 and TRBJ2-7; 9 positions agree with TRBD1. Looked up from germline, CDR1 is MNHEY and CDR2 is SVGAGI. With V trimmed by 8 bases and J by 2 bases, 7 bases remained unmatched. The CDR3 runs 14 residues. The CDR3 nucleotides are TGTGCCAGCTTAGTGACAGGGGGGGCCTACGAGCAGTACTTC. Protein product: CASLVTGGAYEQYF.

The CDR3 region is CASSIDRANTIYF. CDR3 nucleotides: TGTGCCAGCAGCATTGACAGGGCCAACACCATATATTTT. V is TRBV5-4 and J is TRBJ1-3; 7 positions agree with TRBD1. J lost 7 bases, V lost 4 bases, and 5 bases had no gene match. The CDR3 length is 13 residues. Per germline, CDR1 SGHNT and CDR2 YYREEE (reference sequence).

This rearrangement joins TRBV3-1 (or the pseudogene TRBV3-2) to TRBJ1-2, with D unresolved. In germline, CDR1 is LGHDT, CDR2 YNNKEL (reference sequence). With 4 bases removed from V and 5 bases from J, the gap between germline ends came to 17 bases. This CDR3 has 15 residues. This chain's CDR3 is CASSPMARHDYGYTF. Written as DNA, the CDR3 is TGTGCCAGCAGCCCCATGGCCCGACATGATTATGGCTACACCTTC.

The chain recombines TRBV29-1 with TRBJ2-2, with TRBD1 matching over 9 bases. Germline V gives CDR1 SQVTM, CDR2 ANQGSEA. The CDR3 sequence is 14 residues long. V shed 6 bases and J 4 bases; nucleotides not matched to a gene: 6. CDR3 DNA sequence: TGCAGCGTCTGGACAGGGGCCATCACCGGGGAGCTGTTTTTT. This gives the protein CSVWTGAITGELFF.

DNA of the CDR3: TGTGCCTGGAGTGTAACGGGGAATCAGCCCCAGCATTTT. Encoded protein: CAWSVTGNQPQHF. The V and J genes are TRBV30 and TRBJ1-5; D remains ambiguous. The CDR3 totals 13 residues. The germline V gene has CDR1 GTSNPN and CDR2 SVGIG (reference sequence). V was clipped by 0 bases and J by 4 bases, with 7 bases between them. The whole variable domain, remainder taken from reference TRBV30 and TRBJ1-5, is SQTIHQWPATLVQPVGSPLSLECTVEGTSNPNLYWYRQAAGRGLQLLFYSVGIGQISSEVPQNLSASRPQDRQFILSSKKLLLSDSGFYLCAWSVTGNQPQHFGDGTRLSIL.

Turning to this clone: Other nucleotide sequences from this sample produce the same CDR3. This chain uses TRBV19 with TRBJ1-4; D gene unclear. The CDR3 consists of 15 residues. CDR1 LNHDA and CDR2 SQIVND come from the germline V gene (reference sequence). Trimming shortened V by 6 bases and J by 0 bases, and 11 bases separated the two germline ends. For the CDR3, the DNA is TGTGCCAGTAGCATCAACTCCGCAACTAATGAAAAACTGTTTTTT. As protein: CASSINSATNEKLFF.

This clone was recorded only once. The V call is TRBV10-3, the J call TRBJ1-1, with a weak D call TRBD1 (6 bases). Trimming stripped 7 bases from V and 7 bases from J, with 13 bases between. CDR1 and CDR2 (germline): ENHRY, SYGVKD. CDR3 size: 12 residues. CDR3 in amino acids: CAITDRLDEAFF. The CDR3 nucleotides read TGTGCCATCACCGACAGGCTAGATGAAGCTTTCTTT.